A selection of T cell receptor beta chains follows, all from one sample in a study of blood T cell repertoires in COVID-19. This table comes from immunoSEQ multiplex PCR, and its TCRdb copy is limited to in-frame clones, with some not included. This sample yields under 200,000 clones, of which approximately 88% are seen a single time; roughly 2.9% belongs to the top ten. The sample consisted of peripheral blood. Receptor source: a woman in her fifties or sixties with acute or convalescent COVID-19. Each CDR3 is given with its conserved first and last residue. The D gene is left open where the match is weak. The size field is filled for only some rows; it gives once, few, many or a size class.

cdr3_nt	cdr3_aa	clone_size	v_call	j_call	d_call
TGTGCCAGCAGCTTAGTTCAGGGCGGCAATTCACCCCTCCACTTT	CASSLVQGGNSPLHF	NA	TRBV7-9	TRBJ1-6	NA
TGTGCCAGCATGATGGGACAGGGCCCATACGAGCAGTACTTC	CASMMGQGPYEQYF	NA	TRBV6-5	TRBJ2-7	TRBD1
TGTGCCAGCAGTTACGAGGGGACTAGTGGAGAGACCCAGTACTTC	CASSYEGTSGETQYF	NA	TRBV6-6	TRBJ2-5	TRBD2
TGTGCCAGCAGCCAAGGACCTCAGGCTGGCTCCTATAATTCACCCCTCCACTTT	CASSQGPQAGSYNSPLHF	NA	TRBV3-1/TRBV3-2	TRBJ1-6	NA
TGCGCCAGCAGCTCCGGGGACAGGGGGCAGAATCAGCCCCAGCATTTT	CASSSGDRGQNQPQHF	NA	TRBV5-1	TRBJ1-5	TRBD1
TGCGCCAGCAGCTGGACTAGCGGGGGGTATTCAGATACGCAGTATTTT	CASSWTSGGYSDTQYF	NA	TRBV5-1	TRBJ2-3	TRBD2
TGTGCCAGCAGCCTCGTGGACAGGGATGGATACGAGCAGTACTTC	CASSLVDRDGYEQYF	NA	TRBV5-6	TRBJ2-7	TRBD1
TGCGCCAGCAGTGGACAGGGGGCGCGGGAGCAGTACTTC	CASSGQGAREQYF	NA	TRBV5-1	TRBJ2-7	TRBD1
TGTGCCTGGAGTGGAGGAGGGAGGAGACAGCCCCAGCATTTT	CAWSGGGRRQPQHF	NA	TRBV30	TRBJ1-5	NA
TGTGCCAGCCGGATCCCAGCAGGGAAGATTTCACCCCTCCACTTT	CASRIPAGKISPLHF	NA	TRBV28	TRBJ1-6	NA
TGTGCCAGCATTGTAAGGACTAACCAAGAGACCCAGTACTTC	CASIVRTNQETQYF	NA	TRBV9	TRBJ2-5	NA
TGTGCCAGCAGCTTATTCGGTCTAACTGAAGCTTTCTTT	CASSLFGLTEAFF	once	TRBV7-3	TRBJ1-1	NA
TGTGCCAGCAGCGAGGGGACACAGGGGGCCGGCGAGCAGTACTTC	CASSEGTQGAGEQYF	once	TRBV9	TRBJ2-7	TRBD1